These 21 T cell receptor beta chains were sequenced from one sample in a study of blood T cell repertoires in COVID-19. Some clones are missing from TCRdb's copy, which holds only in-frame ones; the method was immunoSEQ multiplex PCR. The sample has approximately 35,000 clones; 75% to 85% are singletons. The sample taken for sequencing was peripheral blood. These TCRs come from a human donor in a cohort sampled during active COVID-19.

The chain links TRBV7-5 to TRBJ2-1; TRBD1 was called by the table and not checked on the DNA. TRBV7-5 is a listed pseudogene. CDR3 length: 15 residues. As DNA, the CDR3 is TGTGCCAGAAGCCCCCCCGGGACAGGCTACAATGAGCAGTTCTTC. Encoded protein: CARSPPGTGYNEQFF.

This chain connects TRBV3-1 (or the pseudogene TRBV3-2) to TRBJ1-5, with TRBD1 as a possible D gene (5 bases). The length of the CDR3 is 16 residues. With 1 base removed from V and 0 bases from J, the gap between germline ends came to 10 bases. Germline-derived CDR1 and CDR2 are LGHDT and YNNKEL (reference sequence). CDR3 amino acids: CASSQGRVYSNQPQHF. The CDR3 DNA follows: TGTGCCAGCAGCCAAGGCAGGGTTTATAGCAATCAGCCCCAGCATTTT.

The rearrangement links TRBV27 to TRBJ1-1, with 7 nucleotides matching TRBD1. Germline-derived CDR1 and CDR2 are MNHEY and SMNVEV (reference sequence). The CDR3 is 16 residues long. Unmatched junction bases numbered 11, after V lost 6 bases and J lost 1 base. The CDR3 region is CASSYPQGQKNTEAFF. Written as DNA, the CDR3 is TGTGCCAGCAGCTACCCACAGGGACAGAAGAACACTGAAGCTTTCTTT.

The chain couples TRBV4-1 to TRBJ1-2, with 7 bases matching TRBD1. Germline V lookup: CDR1 MGHRA, CDR2 YSYEKL. The CDR3 is 13 amino acids. J lost 7 bases, V lost 1 base, and 3 bases had no gene match. CDR3 residues: CASSQVGTVGYTF. CDR3 DNA: TGCGCCAGCAGCCAAGTGGGGACAGTTGGCTACACCTTC.

CDR3 protein: CASSQNSDTEAFF. CDR3 bases: TGTGCCAGCAGCCAGAACTCGGACACTGAAGCTTTCTTT. This chain joins TRBV16 and TRBJ1-1; D is undetermined. The CDR3 totals 13 residues. V was pared by 3 bases and J by 3 bases, with 8 bases between. CDR1 and CDR2 (germline): KGHSY, FQNENV.

The V call is TRBV3-1 (or the pseudogene TRBV3-2), the J call TRBJ1-4; D remains unclear. The germline V and J ends were trimmed by 2 bases and 3 bases, with 7 bases remaining between them. This CDR3 has 14 amino acids. Germline lookup yields CDR1 LGHDT and CDR2 YNNKEL (reference sequence). The CDR3 coding sequence is TGTGCCAGCAGCCAATTTGTCTCTAATGAAAAACTGTTTTTT. This translates into CASSQFVSNEKLFF.

CDR3 residues: CASSPGAGGPYEQYF. The CDR3 nucleotides read TGCGCCAGCAGCCCAGGAGCGGGGGGGCCCTACGAGCAGTACTTC. This chain connects TRBV4-1 to TRBJ2-7; 10 nucleotides line up with TRBD2. The CDR3 consists of 15 residues. Germline V CDR1 and CDR2: MGHRA, YSYEKL. Trimming removed 4 bases from V and 2 bases from J; junction bases left unmatched: 5.

This clone was seen a single time. The chain employs TRBV29-1 and TRBJ1-1; TRBD1 is a possible D gene (5 bases). The germline V gene encodes CDR1 SQVTM and CDR2 ANQGSEA. With 0 bases removed from V and 4 bases from J, the gap between germline ends came to 9 bases. CDR3 length equals 13 residues. CDR3 bases: TGCAGCGTTGAAGATCAAACAGGCACTGAAGCTTTCTTT. Its translation: CSVEDQTGTEAFF.

The chain couples TRBV6-5 to TRBJ1-2; D is possibly TRBD1 (6 bases). Between the trimmed V and J ends, which lost 4 bases and 5 bases, there was a span of 11 bases. Germline values: CDR1 MNHEY, CDR2 SVGAGI. This CDR3 is 13 amino acids long. The CDR3 reads CASSSGTSYGYTF. CDR3 DNA: TGTGCCAGCAGTTCCGGGACAAGTTATGGCTACACCTTC.

This clone was seen only a few times. V usage is TRBV25-1 and J usage is TRBJ1-1, with a tentative D call TRBD1 (6 bases). Germline V gives CDR1 MGHDK, CDR2 SYGVNS. V dropped 7 bases and J dropped 5 bases, with 14 bases sitting between them. There are 13 residues in the CDR3. CDR3 loop: CASTSDSRTEAFF. The CDR3 DNA follows: TGTGCCAGCACCTCGGACAGTCGGACTGAAGCTTTCTTT.

The chain recombines TRBV28 with TRBJ1-1; no definite D call. With 8 bases removed from V and 0 bases from J, the gap between germline ends came to 13 bases. Looked up from germline, CDR1 is MDHEN and CDR2 is SYDVKM. The CDR3 is 14 amino acids. The CDR3 sequence: CASSPVNLNTEAFF. The CDR3 nucleotides are TGTGCCAGCTCCCCGGTAAACCTGAACACTGAAGCTTTCTTT.

The rearrangement uses TRBV28 and TRBJ2-5; 10 bases are a match to TRBD2. V dropped 5 bases and J dropped 4; count of bases not matched to a gene: 16. This CDR3 spans 18 amino acids. CDR1 is MDHEN and CDR2 is SYDVKM in the germline V gene. CDR3 nucleotide sequence: TGTGCCAGCAGTCCATCTCATGGGAAGCGGGGGGGCACAGAGACCCAGTACTTC. It encodes CASSPSHGKRGGTETQYF. The entire variable domain, with the rest obtained from reference TRBV28 and TRBJ2-5, is as follows: DVKVTQSSRYLVKRTGEKVFLECVQDMDHENMFWYRQDPGLGLRLIYFSYDVKMKEKGDIPEGYSVSREKKERFSLILESASTNQTSMYLCASSPSHGKRGGTETQYFGPGTRLLVL.

The genes are TRBV7-9 and TRBJ2-4; 8 nucleotides match TRBD1. The CDR3 runs to 19 residues. With 1 base clipped from V and 1 base from J, the junction kept 12 bases outside the gene matches. Germline assignment: CDR1 SEHNR and CDR2 FQNEAQ (reference sequence). The CDR3 DNA reads TGTGCCAGCAGCTTAGGTAGCGAAATTAGGGACAGGGCCAAAAACATTCAGTACTTC. Translation: CASSLGSEIRDRAKNIQYF.

The genes are TRBV29-1 and TRBJ1-3; the match to TRBD1 covers 7 bases. J was trimmed by 4 bases and V by 6 bases; bases with no gene match: 0. Germline assignment: CDR1 SQVTM and CDR2 ANQGSEA. The CDR3 spans 11 residues. CDR3 residues: CSVDRGNTIYF. The CDR3, as DNA: TGCAGCGTGGACAGGGGAAACACCATATATTTT.

The chain couples TRBV11-2 to TRBJ2-6; TRBD1 is a possible D gene (5 bases). V gave up 2 bases and J gave up 1 base, with 12 bases separating them. The germline gives CDR1 SGHAT, CDR2 FQNNGV. The CDR3 contains 17 residues. The chain's CDR3 is CASSLNARVSGANVLTF. The CDR3 DNA is TGTGCCAGCAGCTTAAACGCCAGGGTTTCTGGGGCCAACGTCCTGACTTTC.

The CDR3 sequence is CASSVEGGNTEAFF. The CDR3, as DNA: TGTGCCAGCAGCGTAGAGGGAGGTAACACTGAAGCTTTCTTT. The chain couples TRBV9 to TRBJ1-1; the D is unclear. The V end lost 0 bases, the J end lost 2 bases, and 8 bases lay between the germline ends. This CDR3 has 14 residues. Germline-derived CDR1 and CDR2 are SGDLS and YYNGEE.

The rearrangement links TRBV5-4 to TRBJ1-5, with D unclear. Germline CDR1 is SGHNT and CDR2 is YYREEE (reference sequence). Trimming left V 4 bases short and J 1 base short, with 12 bases between. The CDR3 runs to 15 residues. The CDR3, as DNA: TGTGCCAGCAGCGCCGGGAAAGGCAGCAATCAGCCCCAGCATTTT. It encodes CASSAGKGSNQPQHF.

The chain recombines TRBV28 with TRBJ1-2; 9 positions match TRBD1. Germline V CDR1 and CDR2: MDHEN, SYDVKM. The CDR3 consists of 17 residues. The V and J ends lost 1 base and 8 bases, in that order; junction bases with no gene match: 14. The CDR3 sequence is CASSLFETGTGFDGYTF. In DNA form, the CDR3 reads TGTGCCAGCAGTTTATTTGAGACCGGGACAGGGTTCGACGGCTACACCTTC.

The sample holds one count of this clone. This sequence joins TRBV7-3 and TRBJ2-5; unclear D gene. The CDR3 length is 13 residues. Germline V gene data show CDR1 as SGHTA and CDR2 as FQGTGA. V lost 4 bases and J lost 5, with 11 bases in between. The chain's CDR3 is CASSYFGSETQYF. DNA of the CDR3: TGTGCCAGCAGCTACTTTGGTTCGGAGACCCAGTACTTC.

This chain links TRBV5-4 with TRBJ1-1; 9 positions agree with TRBD1. Germline assignment: CDR1 SGHNT and CDR2 YYREEE (reference sequence). Trimming at V came to 4 bases and at J to 0 bases, leaving 4 bases not matched to a gene. The length of the CDR3 is 15 residues. The CDR3: CASSQRTGVNTEAFF. Here the CDR3 DNA reads TGTGCCAGCAGCCAGAGGACAGGGGTGAACACTGAAGCTTTCTTT.

V and J are TRBV2 and TRBJ2-3; 8 bases are shared with TRBD2. The CDR3 has 16 residues. V shed 6 bases and J 0 bases; nucleotides not matched to a gene: 8. Germline V CDR1 and CDR2: SNHLY, FYNNEI. DNA for the CDR3: TGTGCCAGCAGCCCAAGCGGGGGACTTAGCACAGATACGCAGTATTTT. Encoded protein: CASSPSGGLSTDTQYF.